The rows below give T cell receptor beta chains drawn from one sample of a study of CD8+ T cells in alopecia areata. Sequenced by immunoSEQ multiplex PCR; TCRdb stores in-frame clones only, minus some. The data contain more than 200,000 clones, approximately 40% of them singletons. The specimen was CD4+ T cells sorted from blood, collected around week 36, from a patient treated with tofacitinib. The receptor set was obtained from a human donor with alopecia areata. CDR3s include the opening cysteine and the closing phenylalanine or tryptophan. Each record gives: D gene, V gene, J gene, clone size, CDR3 DNA, CDR3 protein. D genes are given only for firm matches. Clone size is not always given. Where it is, it says once, few, many or a class for expanded clones.

NA	TRBV29-1	TRBJ1-4	NA	TGCAGCGTCGCGCGGGTCACAGGGCCTAATGAAAAACTGTTTTTT	CSVARVTGPNEKLFF
NA	TRBV5-4	TRBJ2-5	few	TGTGCCAGCAGCTTCTCGCAGGGGATAGAGACCCAGTACTTC	CASSFSQGIETQYF
NA	TRBV27	TRBJ2-7	NA	TGTGCCAGCAGTTTCACAGGGAGGGGGTACTACGAGCAGTACTTC	CASSFTGRGYYEQYF
TRBD1	TRBV5-1	TRBJ1-2	NA	TGCGCCAGCAGGGAAGGAGCGGACAGGGGCTATGGCTACACCTTC	CASREGADRGYGYTF
NA	TRBV7-2	TRBJ2-1	NA	TGTGCCAGCACCCGAAACAATGAGCAGTTCTTC	CASTRNNEQFF
TRBD1	TRBV9	TRBJ1-1	NA	TGTGCCAGCAGCGAAGCAGGGGGCGGCACTGAAGCTTTCTTT	CASSEAGGGTEAFF
TRBD1	TRBV2	TRBJ2-6	NA	TGTGCCAGCAGTGTAGGGGGCCGAAGCTCTGGGGCCAACGTCCTGACTTTC	CASSVGGRSSGANVLTF
NA	TRBV7-8	TRBJ2-1	NA	TGTGCCAGCAGCTTAACGTCGGGGGGCAGGGCCTACAATGAGCAGTTCTTC	CASSLTSGGRAYNEQFF
NA	TRBV27	TRBJ2-5	few	TGTGCCAGCAGTTTATACGGCCGGGAGACCCAGTACTTC	CASSLYGRETQYF
NA	TRBV14	TRBJ2-3	NA	TGTGCCAGCAGCCAAGGGGCCTCCCGCACAGATACGCAGTATTTT	CASSQGASRTDTQYF
NA	TRBV30	TRBJ1-5	NA	TGTGCCTGGAACCGCGGGAGGAGCAATCAGCCCCAGCATTTT	CAWNRGRSNQPQHF
TRBD2	TRBV25-1	TRBJ2-1	NA	TGTGCCAGCAGTGACTTTTCGGGAGGGCCGATCGATGAGCAGTTCTTC	CASSDFSGGPIDEQFF
NA	TRBV7-3	TRBJ1-2	NA	TGTGCCAGCAGCCCTATCCACACCTTC	CASSPIHTF
NA	TRBV5-5	TRBJ2-5	NA	TGTGCCAGCAGCTTGGAAAAGGGGACCCAGTACTTC	CASSLEKGTQYF
TRBD2	TRBV5-1	TRBJ2-7	once	TGCGCCAGCAGCTTGTATGTGGGGCGGGAGGGTGTCCACGAGCAGTACTTC	CASSLYVGREGVHEQYF
TRBD1	TRBV11-2	TRBJ2-7	NA	TGTGCCAGCAGCTTAACAGGGGGCACGGGCGAGCAGTACTTC	CASSLTGGTGEQYF
NA	TRBV30	TRBJ2-7	NA	TGTGCCTGGAGACCCTCCGGGGCCGGGTCCTACGAGCAGTACTTC	CAWRPSGAGSYEQYF
NA	TRBV19	TRBJ2-1	few	TGTGCCAGTAGTATAAGGGGACGATTCAATGAGCAGTTCTTC	CASSIRGRFNEQFF
NA	TRBV29-1	TRBJ2-3	NA	TGCAGCGTTGGCCCCCCTCCGGGCCGAAACACAGATACGCAGTATTTT	CSVGPPPGRNTDTQYF
TRBD2	TRBV7-7	TRBJ2-1	NA	TGTGCCAGCAGCCGATCAAGCGGGAACCACAATGAGCAGTTCTTC	CASSRSSGNHNEQFF
NA	TRBV6-6	TRBJ2-3	NA	TGTGCCACTAGCCTCGGTAACAAACGGAGGTCAGATACGCAGTATTTT	CATSLGNKRRSDTQYF
TRBD1	TRBV11-2	TRBJ1-3	NA	TGTGCCAGCAGCAAGGACAGGCAAGCAAGTGGAAACACCATATATTTT	CASSKDRQASGNTIYF
TRBD1	TRBV30	TRBJ1-1	few	TGTGCCTGGAGTCCAAGGACAGGCATGAACACTGAAGCTTTCTTT	CAWSPRTGMNTEAFF
NA	TRBV4-3	TRBJ2-3	NA	TGCGCCAGCAGCCAAGAGTTGGGGATAACAGATACGCAGTATTTT	CASSQELGITDTQYF
TRBD2	TRBV11-2	TRBJ2-3	few	TGTGCCAGCAGCTCCGCGGGAGGGTATACGCAGTATTTT	CASSSAGGYTQYF
TRBD1	TRBV28	TRBJ2-7	NA	TGTGCCAGCAGTTTCGGGACAGGGGGTTCCTACGAGCAGTACTTC	CASSFGTGGSYEQYF
NA	TRBV5-5	TRBJ1-2	NA	TGTGCCAGCAGCTACGGGTCAGATAACTATGGCTACACCTTC	CASSYGSDNYGYTF
TRBD2	TRBV30	TRBJ2-3	few	TGTGCCTGGGGACTAGCGGGAGGGCAGACAGATACGCAGTATTTT	CAWGLAGGQTDTQYF
TRBD2	TRBV5-1	TRBJ2-7	NA	TGCGCCAGCAGCTTGGGACTAGCGGGTATTTACGAGCAGTACTTC	CASSLGLAGIYEQYF
TRBD2	TRBV2	TRBJ2-5	NA	TGTGCCAGCTGGGATCTAGCGGGCGGGAAGACCCAGTACTTC	CASWDLAGGKTQYF
NA	TRBV5-1	TRBJ2-2	NA	TGCGCCAGCAGCTTGCAACAGGGCGCGGGGGAGCTGTTTTTT	CASSLQQGAGELFF
NA	TRBV5-4	TRBJ2-7	few	TGTGCCAGCAGCTGCCCCGTGTACGAGCAGTACTTC	CASSCPVYEQYF
TRBD1	TRBV7-9	TRBJ2-5	NA	TGTGCCAGCAGCCGTAGGCCGGCTGGGACAGGGCTCGAAGAGACCCAGTACTTC	CASSRRPAGTGLEETQYF
TRBD1	TRBV18	TRBJ1-2	NA	TGTGCCAGCTCATCTGGACAGGGTCCTGGCTACACCTTC	CASSSGQGPGYTF
NA	TRBV7-2	TRBJ2-7	NA	TGTGCCAGCAGCTTGTCAAACGGGGAGTACGAGCAGTACTTC	CASSLSNGEYEQYF
NA	TRBV4-2	TRBJ2-7	NA	TGTGCCAGCAGCCAAGATAGGATCGCCTCCTACGAGCAGTACTTC	CASSQDRIASYEQYF
TRBD1	TRBV27	TRBJ1-2	NA	TGTGCCAGCAGGGGAAACGACAGGGACGGGACTTATGGCTACACCTTC	CASRGNDRDGTYGYTF
TRBD1	TRBV4-1	TRBJ1-5	once	TGCGCCAGCAGCCCCAGGGACAGGGGTGATCAGCCCCAGCATTTT	CASSPRDRGDQPQHF
TRBD2	TRBV30	TRBJ2-1	NA	TGTGTACTAGCGGAATACAATGAGCAGTTCTTC	CVLAEYNEQFF
NA	TRBV2	TRBJ1-1	NA	TGTGCCAGCAGTTTACAGGGTAGGCCGGAAACTGAAGCTTTCTTT	CASSLQGRPETEAFF
NA	TRBV5-1	TRBJ2-2	NA	TGCGCCAGCAGCTTAGTGGGCGGGGAGCTGTTTTTT	CASSLVGGELFF
TRBD2	TRBV7-9	TRBJ2-7	NA	TGTGCCAGCAGCCCACGAGGGACTAGCGGGACGCGGGAGCAGTACTTC	CASSPRGTSGTREQYF
NA	TRBV7-2	TRBJ2-3	NA	TGTGCCAGCAGCTCAGGGGGCGGGAGACGGACAGATACGCAGTATTTT	CASSSGGGRRTDTQYF
TRBD1	TRBV27	TRBJ1-5	many	TGTGCCAGCAGTTCCGGGACAGGGAACAATCAGCCCCAGCATTTT	CASSSGTGNNQPQHF
NA	TRBV6-5	TRBJ1-6	few	TGTGCCAGCGGCTTTCCCCTCCACTTT	CASGFPLHF
NA	TRBV5-1	TRBJ1-1	NA	TGCGCCAGCAGCTACAAGACGGTGAGTGGAACTGAAGCTTTCTTT	CASSYKTVSGTEAFF
NA	TRBV7-9	TRBJ2-3	few	TGTGCCAGCAGCTCGATCTCAGATACGCAGTATTTT	CASSSISDTQYF
TRBD1	TRBV5-1	TRBJ2-1	NA	TGCGCCAGCAGTTCACCCGACAGGGCCCTGCCAGGGGACCACCTCTACAATGAGCAGTTCTTC	CASSSPDRALPGDHLYNEQFF
NA	TRBV29-1	TRBJ1-2	NA	TGCAGCGTTCGCCGGGACAACTATGGCTACACCTTC	CSVRRDNYGYTF
TRBD1	TRBV29-1	TRBJ2-7	few	TGCAGCGGGGGCAGGGGGAACGAGCAGTACTTC	CSGGRGNEQYF
TRBD1	TRBV18	TRBJ2-7	NA	TGTGCCAGCTCACCGACAGGGAGCTCCTACGAGCAGTACTTC	CASSPTGSSYEQYF
NA	TRBV29-1	TRBJ2-5	few	TGCAGCGTTGCCCGACAGGTTGAACAAGAGACCCAGTACTTC	CSVARQVEQETQYF
TRBD1	TRBV11-1	TRBJ2-7	NA	TGTGCCAGCAGCTTAGCGTTCGGGGACAGGGCATCCTACGAGCAGTACTTC	CASSLAFGDRASYEQYF